This TCR beta chain derives from a study of graft-versus-host responses after intestinal transplantation. Unmatched junction bases numbered 6, after V lost 3 bases and J lost 0 bases. This CDR3 is 17 amino acids long. CDR1 is MNHNS, CDR2 SASEGT, per germline. As to this clone: Its specificity is unknown.

The assay was immunoSEQ multiplex PCR, and TCRdb's table has in-frame clones only and misses some. This table has some 82,000 clones, around 86% appearing once. Findings of the study overall: Graft-donor T cell macrochimerism in patients accompanied high graft-versus-host to host-versus-graft clonal ratios in allografts.

J is TRBJ2-5 and V is TRBV6-1; TRBD2 matches 11 bases. This TCR came from a human donor who was the organ donor for an intestinal transplant. Specimen: unstimulated CD8+ T cells sorted from spleen or lymph node cells, collected before transplant. The CDR3 reads CASSDVLAGGHQETQYF. DNA of the CDR3: TGTGCCAGCAGTGACGTCCTAGCGGGGGGCCACCAAGAGACCCAGTACTTC.